This TCR beta chain is drawn from a study of shared clonotypes between healthy human individuals. Whole-study results and caveats: What naive subsets generally showed was a larger estimated richness than memory subsets showed.

Here immunoSEQ multiplex PCR was the method, and the copy in TCRdb shows in-frame clones only, minus some. The sample shows about 2.2 million clones, roughly 95% of them seen only once. Trimming shortened V by 1 base and J by 0 bases, and 13 bases separated the two germline ends. This CDR3 has 16 amino acids. Germline loops: CDR1 SNHLY, CDR2 FYNNEI. CD45RO-negative, CCR7-positively selected cells formed the naive CD8 fraction, excluding terminally differentiated effector memory CD45RA+ cells. About this clone itself: Antigen unknown.

This chain connects TRBV2 to TRBJ2-7, with D possibly TRBD1 on 5 matching bases. The clonotype comes from a man younger than 35 in good health. Some clones in this sample may be carry-over from other donors' samples. Sequencing was carried out using naive CD8+ T cells from PBMCs. CDR3 in DNA: TGTGCCAGCAGTGAAGGGGGCAGAGCCACCTCCTACGAGCAGTACTTC. Amino acids: CASSEGGRATSYEQYF. The full variable domain, rest sourced from reference TRBV2 and TRBJ2-7, is EPEVTQTPSHQVTQMGQEVILRCVPISNHLYFYWYRQILGQKVEFLVSFYNNEISEKSEIFDDQFSVERPDGSNFTLKIRSTKLEDSAMYFCASSEGGRATSYEQYFGPGTRLTVT.